Listed below are T cell receptor beta chains from one sample, sequenced in a study of cytomegalovirus exposure and HLA in healthy donors. Clones were sequenced by immunoSEQ multiplex PCR, and TCRdb holds only the in-frame ones, with some missing. This sample has about 210,000 clones, with more than 65% found just once. Sequenced material: PBMCs. Receptor source: a man in his forties or fifties in good health and CMV-seropositive. The CDR3 runs from the conserved cysteine through the conserved F or W. A D gene is named only where the DNA matches it firmly. Clone size, where shown, is once, few, many, or a class for clones that have expanded.

>-|-|TRBJ1-3|14|TRBV18
CASSPSGFGNTIYF
TGTGCCAGCTCACCATCAGGTTTCGGAAACACCATATATTTT
>TRBD1|-|TRBJ2-1|13|TRBV7-3
CASSRDRGNEQFF
TGTGCCAGCAGCCGGGACAGGGGCAATGAGCAGTTCTTC
>TRBD1|-|TRBJ2-7|13|TRBV18
CASSLDRVREQYF
TGTGCCAGCTCACTAGACAGGGTTCGCGAGCAGTACTTC
>-|-|TRBJ2-1|14|TRBV6-6
CASSFTSRRDEQFF
TGTGCCAGCAGTTTCACTAGCAGGAGGGATGAGCAGTTCTTC
>-|-|TRBJ2-7|15|TRBV7-9
CASSLGGGLSYEQYF
TGTGCCAGCAGCTTAGGTGGGGGCCTTTCCTACGAGCAGTACTTC
>-|-|TRBJ1-5|15|TRBV6-6
CASNRAGANNQPQHF
TGTGCCAGCAACCGAGCAGGGGCCAACAATCAGCCCCAGCATTTT
>TRBD2|-|TRBJ2-2|16|TRBV4-3
CASSLRPGGGTGELFF
TGCGCCAGCAGCCTCAGACCGGGAGGGGGGACCGGGGAGCTGTTTTTT
>TRBD2|-|TRBJ2-2|17|TRBV11-2
CASSLEAGALLGGELFF
TGTGCCAGCAGCTTAGAAGCGGGGGCCCTCCTTGGGGGGGAGCTGTTTTTT
>TRBD1|-|TRBJ1-6|19|TRBV13
CASSLGTGGTPLNNSPLHF
TGTGCCAGCAGCTTAGGGACAGGGGGGACCCCCTTAAATAATTCACCCCTCCACTTT
>-|-|TRBJ1-5|15|TRBV21-1
CASSKGTNSNQPQHF
TGTGCCAGCAGCAAAGGGACTAATAGCAATCAGCCCCAGCATTTT
>TRBD1|-|TRBJ1-2|15|TRBV9
CASSVADRVGYGYTF
TGTGCCAGCAGCGTAGCGGACAGGGTGGGCTATGGCTACACCTTC
>-|-|TRBJ2-7|13|TRBV7-9
CASRSEGRGEQYF
TGTGCCAGCAGATCTGAGGGCCGTGGGGAGCAGTACTTC
>-|-|TRBJ1-3|14|TRBV9
CASSRGTTGNTIYF
TGTGCCAGCAGCCGAGGGACTACTGGAAACACCATATATTTT
>-|-|TRBJ1-5|16|TRBV19
CASSIAGPQSGQPQHF
TGTGCCAGTAGTATCGCGGGACCCCAGTCGGGTCAGCCCCAGCATTTT
>-|-|TRBJ1-4|16|TRBV18
CASSPPTGLGNEKLFF
TGTGCCAGCTCACCACCAACAGGGTTGGGTAATGAAAAACTGTTTTTT
>-|once|TRBJ2-6|14|TRBV30
CAWSRVRGANVLTF
TGTGCCTGGAGTCGGGTGAGGGGGGCCAACGTCCTGACTTTC